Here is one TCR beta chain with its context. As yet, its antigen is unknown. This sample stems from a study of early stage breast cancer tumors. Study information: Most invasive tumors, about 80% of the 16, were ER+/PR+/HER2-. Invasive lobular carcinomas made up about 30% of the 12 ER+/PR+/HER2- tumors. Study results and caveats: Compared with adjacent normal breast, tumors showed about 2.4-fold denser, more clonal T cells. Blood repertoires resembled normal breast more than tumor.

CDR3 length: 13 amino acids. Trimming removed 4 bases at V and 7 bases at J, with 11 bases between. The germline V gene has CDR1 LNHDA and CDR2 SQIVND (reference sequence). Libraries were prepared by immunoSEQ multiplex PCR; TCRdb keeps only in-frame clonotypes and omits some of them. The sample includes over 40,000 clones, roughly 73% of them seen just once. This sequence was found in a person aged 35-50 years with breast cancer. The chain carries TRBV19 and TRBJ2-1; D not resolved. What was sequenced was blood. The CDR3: CASSNSVPNEQFF. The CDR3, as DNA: TGTGCCAGTAGTAACTCCGTACCGAATGAGCAGTTCTTC. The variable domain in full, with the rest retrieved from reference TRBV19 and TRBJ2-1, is DGGITQSPKYLFRKEGQNVTLSCEQNLNHDAMYWYRQDPGQGLRLIYYSQIVNDFQKGDIAEGYSVSREKKESFPLTVTSAQKNPTAFYLCASSNSVPNEQFFGPGTRLTVL.